These 15 T cell receptor beta chains were all obtained from the same sample, sequenced in a study of control samples from healthy donors and cancer patients. Generated by immunoSEQ multiplex PCR, the TCRdb table keeps only in-frame clones and is missing some. The table includes about 110,000 clones, roughly 91% detected once. Sequenced sample: blood. Receptor source: a woman aged 45 to 65 in good health.

The chain combines TRBV11-2 with TRBJ2-5; no clear D. V was trimmed by 5 bases and J by 4 bases, leaving 14 bases between them. Per germline, CDR1 SGHAT and CDR2 FQNNGV. The CDR3 consists of 14 residues. The CDR3 nucleotides read TGTGCCAGCAGCCAGTCAGACCCCCGAGAGACCCAGTACTTC. Protein sequence: CASSQSDPRETQYF.

V and J are TRBV4-2 and TRBJ2-3, with TRBD2 matching over 12 bases. Per the germline V gene, CDR1 is LGHNA and CDR2 is YNFKEQ. The CDR3 spans 16 residues. The ends lost 2 bases at V and 2 bases at J; junction bases unmatched: 2. The CDR3 is CASSQRTSGDTDTQYF. In DNA form, the CDR3 reads TGTGCCAGCAGCCAAAGGACTAGCGGGGACACAGATACGCAGTATTTT.

The gene calls are TRBV6-4 and TRBJ2-1; the match to TRBD2 covers 8 bases. The CDR3 is 16 residues long. The germline V gene encodes CDR1 MRHNA and CDR2 SNTAGT. V gave up 2 bases and J gave up 7 bases; unmatched junction bases: 10. The CDR3 reads CASSDGRSGSINEQFF. In DNA, the CDR3 is TGTGCCAGCAGTGACGGGCGGAGCGGGAGTATTAATGAGCAGTTCTTC.

The V call is TRBV24-1, the J call TRBJ2-1, with 8 nucleotides matching TRBD2. Unmatched junction bases numbered 23, after V lost 2 bases and J lost 6 bases. The CDR3 sequence is 21 residues long. Per the germline V gene, CDR1 is KGHDR and CDR2 is SFDVKD. The CDR3 here is CATSDSPGAQAGVGALNEQFF. The CDR3, as DNA: TGTGCCACCAGTGATTCGCCAGGGGCCCAAGCGGGAGTTGGGGCGCTCAATGAGCAGTTCTTC.

The chain couples TRBV7-3 to TRBJ2-3, with 8 positions matching TRBD2. The CDR3 has 18 residues. Germline V gene data show CDR1 as SGHTA and CDR2 as FQGTGA. J was trimmed by 0 bases and V by 1 base; bases with no gene match: 9. The CDR3 loop reads CASSLRGSSGFSTDTQYF. Written as DNA, the CDR3 is TGTGCCAGCAGCTTAAGGGGGTCTAGCGGGTTTAGCACAGATACGCAGTATTTT.

The chain joins TRBV5-5 to TRBJ1-1; TRBD1 agrees at 7 bases. This CDR3 comprises 14 residues. The J segment lost 3 bases and the V segment lost 3 bases, leaving 5 bases of the junction unmatched. CDR1 and CDR2 from the germline V gene are SGHKS and YYEKEE (reference sequence). The CDR3 nucleotides read TGTGCCAGCAGCTCAAAGACAGGGTACACTGAAGCTTTCTTT. It is translated as CASSSKTGYTEAFF.

The CDR3 loop is CASSQRGYSYEQYV. As DNA, the CDR3 is TGCGCCAGCAGTCAAAGGGGCTATTCCTACGAGCAGTACGTC. The chain has TRBV23-1 and TRBJ2-7; D is perhaps TRBD1 (5 bases). Being an ORF, TRBV23-1 has a function that is uncertain. V was cut by 2 bases and J by 1 base, with 9 bases left in between. The CDR3 extends over 14 amino acids.

This clone has only a few counts. The V call is TRBV27, the J call TRBJ2-2; D is perhaps TRBD1 (5 bases). The CDR3 runs 12 residues. Germline CDR1 reads MNHEY; CDR2 reads SMNVEV (reference sequence). Trimming stripped 10 bases from V and 6 bases from J, with 12 bases between. The CDR3 DNA is TGTGCCACGGACATCATCGCCGGGGAGCTGTTTTTT. Its protein product is CATDIIAGELFF.

The chain joins TRBV4-1 to TRBJ2-3; no firm D call. The V gene's germline CDR1 is MGHRA and CDR2 YSYEKL. CDR3 length equals 14 residues. V was trimmed by 3 bases and J by 4 bases, leaving 11 bases between them. CDR3 sequence: CASSQESLPDTQYF. In DNA, the CDR3 is TGCGCCAGCAGCCAGGAATCCCTACCAGATACGCAGTATTTT.

The J gene is TRBJ1-1, the V gene TRBV19; D gene unclear. The CDR3 is made up of 12 amino acids. Germline lookup yields CDR1 LNHDA and CDR2 SQIVND (reference sequence). With 10 bases removed from V and 4 bases from J, the gap between germline ends came to 13 bases. The CDR3 DNA reads TGTGCCACCCAGAGTATGGGCACTGAAGCTTTCTTT. This codes for CATQSMGTEAFF.

The CDR3, as DNA: TGTGCCAGCAGTTACTGGACAGAAAATCAGCCCCAGCATTTT. Protein: CASSYWTENQPQHF. The chain joins TRBV6-2 or TRBV6-3 to TRBJ1-5, with a weak D call TRBD1 (6 bases). The germline V gene encodes CDR1 MNHEY and CDR2 SVGEGT. CDR3 length equals 14 residues. Deletions cut 1 base from V and 4 bases from J, with 8 bases between.

This clone was found a few times. The chain uses TRBV7-9 and TRBJ2-7; possibly TRBD2 for D (5 bases). In germline, CDR1 is SEHNR, CDR2 FQNEAQ (reference sequence). The CDR3 sequence is 14 residues long. Trimming shortened V by 1 base and J by 0 bases, and 7 bases separated the two germline ends. Here the CDR3 reads CASSLVGSSYEQYV. CDR3 in DNA: TGTGCCAGCAGCTTAGTGGGGAGCTCCTACGAGCAGTACGTC.

The gene calls are TRBV27 and TRBJ1-5; D remains unclear. Trimming took off 2 bases at V and 7 bases at J, with 6 bases between the two ends. Per germline, CDR1 MNHEY and CDR2 SMNVEV (reference sequence). This CDR3 contains 12 residues. CDR3 residues: CASSLVGQPQHF. CDR3 in DNA: TGTGCCAGCAGTTTAGTGGGGCAGCCCCAGCATTTT.

The J gene is TRBJ2-1, the V gene TRBV19; weak D call: TRBD1 (6 bases). Germline loops: CDR1 LNHDA, CDR2 SQIVND (reference sequence). The V end lost 5 bases, the J end lost 6 bases, and 11 bases lay between the germline ends. This CDR3 is built from 13 residues. CDR3 loop: CASSYLRGNEQFF. The DNA of the CDR3 is TGTGCCAGTAGTTACCTCAGGGGCAATGAGCAGTTCTTC. Full variable domain (rest looked up from reference TRBV19 and TRBJ2-1): DGGITQSPKYLFRKEGQNVTLSCEQNLNHDAMYWYRQDPGQGLRLIYYSQIVNDFQKGDIAEGYSVSREKKESFPLTVTSAQKNPTAFYLCASSYLRGNEQFFGPGTRLTVL.

The rearrangement links TRBV7-2 to TRBJ1-1, with 9 bases aligning to TRBD1. Germline CDR1 and CDR2: SGHTA and FQGNSA. V was pared by 5 bases and J by 2 bases, with 6 bases of the junction left unmatched. The CDR3 runs to 15 residues. The CDR3 protein is CASSAGQGINTEAFF. The CDR3 DNA is TGTGCCAGCAGCGCCGGACAGGGGATAAACACTGAAGCTTTCTTT.